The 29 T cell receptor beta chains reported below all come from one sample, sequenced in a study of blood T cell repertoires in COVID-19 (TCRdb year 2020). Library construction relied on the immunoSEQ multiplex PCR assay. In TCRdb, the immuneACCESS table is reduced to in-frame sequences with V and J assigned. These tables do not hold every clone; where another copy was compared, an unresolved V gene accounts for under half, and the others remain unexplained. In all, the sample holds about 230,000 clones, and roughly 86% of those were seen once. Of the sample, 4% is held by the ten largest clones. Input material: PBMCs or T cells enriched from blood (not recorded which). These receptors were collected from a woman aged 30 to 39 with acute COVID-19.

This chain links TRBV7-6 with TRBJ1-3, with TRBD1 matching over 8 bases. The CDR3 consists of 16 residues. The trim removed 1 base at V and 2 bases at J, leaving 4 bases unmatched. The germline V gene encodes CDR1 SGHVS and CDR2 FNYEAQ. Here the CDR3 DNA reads TGTGCCAGCAGCTTAGTAGACAGGGGCACTGGAAACACCATATATTTT. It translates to CASSLVDRGTGNTIYF.

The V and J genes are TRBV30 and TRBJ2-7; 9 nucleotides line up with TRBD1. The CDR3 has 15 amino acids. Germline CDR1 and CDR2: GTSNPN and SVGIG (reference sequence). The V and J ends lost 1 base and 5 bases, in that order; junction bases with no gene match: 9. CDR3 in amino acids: CAWSAGTGFTNEQYF. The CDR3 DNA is TGTGCCTGGAGTGCCGGGACAGGGTTTACGAACGAGCAGTACTTC.

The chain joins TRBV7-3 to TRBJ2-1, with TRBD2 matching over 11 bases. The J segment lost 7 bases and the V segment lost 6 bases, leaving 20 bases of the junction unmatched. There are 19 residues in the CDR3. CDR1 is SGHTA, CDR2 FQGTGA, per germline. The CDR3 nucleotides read TGTGCCAGCAGTTCGGATGGGCTAGCGGGGGGCTGGCCAGGAAATGAGCAGTTCTTC. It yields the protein CASSSDGLAGGWPGNEQFF.

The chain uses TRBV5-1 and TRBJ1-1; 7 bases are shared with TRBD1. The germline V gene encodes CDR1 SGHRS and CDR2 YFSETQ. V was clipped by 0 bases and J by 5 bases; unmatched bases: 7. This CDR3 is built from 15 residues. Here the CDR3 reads CASSLDGTAETEAFF. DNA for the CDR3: TGCGCCAGCAGCTTGGACGGGACAGCAGAGACTGAAGCTTTCTTT.

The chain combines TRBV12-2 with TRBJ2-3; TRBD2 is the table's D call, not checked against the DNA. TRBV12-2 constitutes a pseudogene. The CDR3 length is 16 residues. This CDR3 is CPKSRRPTSSTDTQYF. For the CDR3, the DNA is TGTCCGAAGTCACGGCGCCCGACTTCAAGCACAGATACGCAGTATTTT.

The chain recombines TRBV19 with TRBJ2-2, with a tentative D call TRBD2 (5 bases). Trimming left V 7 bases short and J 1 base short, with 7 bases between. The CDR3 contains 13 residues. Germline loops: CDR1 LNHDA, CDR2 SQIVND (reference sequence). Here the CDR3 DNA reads TGTGCCAGTATCGGAGGGAACACCGGGGAGCTGTTTTTT. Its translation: CASIGGNTGELFF.

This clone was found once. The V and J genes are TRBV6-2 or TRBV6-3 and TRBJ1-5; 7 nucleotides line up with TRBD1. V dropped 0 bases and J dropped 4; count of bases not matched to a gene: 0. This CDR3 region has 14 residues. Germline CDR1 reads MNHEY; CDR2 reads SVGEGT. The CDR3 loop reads CASSYSGQNQPQHF. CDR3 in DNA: TGTGCCAGCAGTTACTCGGGACAGAATCAGCCCCAGCATTTT.

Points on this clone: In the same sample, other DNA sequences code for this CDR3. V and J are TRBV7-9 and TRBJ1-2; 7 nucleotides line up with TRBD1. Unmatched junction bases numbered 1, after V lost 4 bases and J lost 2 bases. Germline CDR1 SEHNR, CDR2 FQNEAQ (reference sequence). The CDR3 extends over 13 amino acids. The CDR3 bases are TGTGCCAGCAGCTCGACAGGGAACTATGGCTACACCTTC. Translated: CASSSTGNYGYTF.

The CDR3 loop is CASSLSGGVGGNTIYF. CDR3 nucleotide sequence: TGTGCCAGCAGCTTATCAGGGGGCGTAGGTGGAAACACCATATATTTT. The chain uses TRBV7-2 and TRBJ1-3; TRBD1 aligns across 8 bases. The germline V gene has CDR1 SGHTA and CDR2 FQGNSA. V was pared by 2 bases and J by 3 bases, with 6 bases of the junction left unmatched. This CDR3 comprises 16 residues.

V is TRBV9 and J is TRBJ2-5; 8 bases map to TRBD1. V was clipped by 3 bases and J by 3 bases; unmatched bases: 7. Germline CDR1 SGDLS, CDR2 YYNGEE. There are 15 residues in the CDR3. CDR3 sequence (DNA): TGTGCCAGCAGCGCCCCCACAGGGGGAGAAGAGACCCAGTACTTC. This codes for CASSAPTGGEETQYF.

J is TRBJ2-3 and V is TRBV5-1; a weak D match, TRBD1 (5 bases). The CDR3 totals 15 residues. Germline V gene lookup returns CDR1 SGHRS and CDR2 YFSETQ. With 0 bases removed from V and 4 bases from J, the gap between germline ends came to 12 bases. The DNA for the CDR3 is TGCGCCAGCAGCTTGGAGGAAGGCAGGGCAGATACGCAGTATTTT. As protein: CASSLEEGRADTQYF.

CDR3 coding DNA: TGTGCCAGTAGTGCCCCCCGGGACACCACAAACTATGGCTACACCTTC. Amino acid sequence: CASSAPRDTTNYGYTF. The V call is TRBV19, the J call TRBJ1-2; D might be TRBD1 (6 bases). The V gene lost 5 bases and the J gene lost 2 bases, with 18 bases spanning the gap. Germline V gives CDR1 LNHDA, CDR2 SQIVND (reference sequence). The length of the CDR3 is 16 residues.

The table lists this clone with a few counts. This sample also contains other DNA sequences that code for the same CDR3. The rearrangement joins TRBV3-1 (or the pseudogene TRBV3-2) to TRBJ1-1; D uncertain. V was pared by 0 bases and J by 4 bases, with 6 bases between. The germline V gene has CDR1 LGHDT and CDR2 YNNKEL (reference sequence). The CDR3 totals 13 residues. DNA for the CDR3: TGTGCCAGCAGCCAAGATCTGAGCACTGAAGCTTTCTTT. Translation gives CASSQDLSTEAFF.

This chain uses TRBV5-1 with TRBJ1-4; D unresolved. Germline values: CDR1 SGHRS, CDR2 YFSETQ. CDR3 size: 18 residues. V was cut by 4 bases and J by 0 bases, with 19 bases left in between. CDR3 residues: CASSSGRYPGATNEKLFF. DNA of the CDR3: TGCGCCAGCAGCAGCGGACGCTACCCCGGGGCAACTAATGAAAAACTGTTTTTT. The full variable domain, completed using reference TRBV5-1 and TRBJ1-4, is KAGVTQTPRYLIKTRGQQVTLSCSPISGHRSVSWYQQTPGQGLQFLFEYFSETQRNKGNFPGRFSGRQFSNSRSEMNVSTLELGDSALYLCASSSGRYPGATNEKLFFGSGTQLSVL.

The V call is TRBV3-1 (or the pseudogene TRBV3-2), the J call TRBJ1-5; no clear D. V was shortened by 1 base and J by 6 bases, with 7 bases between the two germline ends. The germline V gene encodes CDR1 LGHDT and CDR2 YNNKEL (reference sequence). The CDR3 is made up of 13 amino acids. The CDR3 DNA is TGTGCCAGCAGCCAAGCGAGAATTCAGCCCCAGCATTTT. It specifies CASSQARIQPQHF.

The CDR3 here is CASSLVSGMGEQYF. The CDR3, as DNA: TGTGCCAGCAGCTTGGTCTCCGGGATGGGCGAGCAGTACTTC. The rearrangement links TRBV5-4 to TRBJ2-7, with D maybe TRBD2 (5 bases). The CDR3 runs 14 residues. Trimming took off 0 bases at V and 6 bases at J, with 13 bases between the two ends. CDR1 is SGHNT and CDR2 is YYREEE in the germline V gene (reference sequence). Combining the CDR3 with reference TRBV5-4 and TRBJ2-7 gives the whole variable domain ETGVTQSPTHLIKTRGQQVTLRCSSQSGHNTVSWYQQALGQGPQFIFQYYREEENGRGNFPPRFSGLQFPNYSSELNVNALELDDSALYLCASSLVSGMGEQYFGPGTRLTVT.

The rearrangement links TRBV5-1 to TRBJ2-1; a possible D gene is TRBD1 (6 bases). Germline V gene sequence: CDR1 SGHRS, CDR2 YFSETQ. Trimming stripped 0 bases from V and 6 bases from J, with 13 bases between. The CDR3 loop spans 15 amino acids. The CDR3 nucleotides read TGCGCCAGCAGCTTGGGGCAGGCCAGGGGCAATGAGCAGTTCTTC. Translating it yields CASSLGQARGNEQFF.

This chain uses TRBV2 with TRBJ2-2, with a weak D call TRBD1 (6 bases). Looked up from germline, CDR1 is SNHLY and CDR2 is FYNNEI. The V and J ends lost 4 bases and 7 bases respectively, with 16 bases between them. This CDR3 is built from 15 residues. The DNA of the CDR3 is TGTGCCAGCAGTGGTGCGGGCCTCAGGGGCGGGGAGCTGTTTTTT. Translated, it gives CASSGAGLRGGELFF.

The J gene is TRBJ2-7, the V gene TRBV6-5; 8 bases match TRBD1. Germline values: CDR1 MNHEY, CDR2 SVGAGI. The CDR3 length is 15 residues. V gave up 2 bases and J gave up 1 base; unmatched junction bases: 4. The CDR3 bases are TGTGCCAGCAGTTACCACGGACAGGGATCCTACGAGCAGTACTTC. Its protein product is CASSYHGQGSYEQYF.

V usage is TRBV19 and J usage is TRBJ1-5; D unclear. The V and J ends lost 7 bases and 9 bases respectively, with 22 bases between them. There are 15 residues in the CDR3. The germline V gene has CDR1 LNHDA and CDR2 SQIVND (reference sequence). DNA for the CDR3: TGTGCCAGTAAAAACGGAGGGTCCCCAACGTGGCCCCAGCATTTT. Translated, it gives CASKNGGSPTWPQHF.

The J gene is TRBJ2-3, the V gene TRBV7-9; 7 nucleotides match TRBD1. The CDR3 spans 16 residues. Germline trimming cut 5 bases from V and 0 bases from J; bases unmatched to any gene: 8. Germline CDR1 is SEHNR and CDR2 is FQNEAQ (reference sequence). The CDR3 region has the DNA TGTGCCAGCAGCCCTCTGGACAGGCCGAGCACAGATACGCAGTATTTT. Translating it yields CASSPLDRPSTDTQYF.

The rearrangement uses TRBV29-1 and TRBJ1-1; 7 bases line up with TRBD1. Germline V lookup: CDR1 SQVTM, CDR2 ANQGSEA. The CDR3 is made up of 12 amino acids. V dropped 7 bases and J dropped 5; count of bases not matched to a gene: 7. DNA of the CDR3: TGCAGCGCTACGACAGGGCAAACTGAAGCTTTCTTT. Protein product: CSATTGQTEAFF.

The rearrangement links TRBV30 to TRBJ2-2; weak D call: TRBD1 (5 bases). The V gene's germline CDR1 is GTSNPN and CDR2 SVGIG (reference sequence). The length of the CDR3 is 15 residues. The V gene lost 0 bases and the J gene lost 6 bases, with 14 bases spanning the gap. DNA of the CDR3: TGTGCCTGGAGTGTGCAGGGTAGTTTAGCCGGGGAGCTGTTTTTT. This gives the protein CAWSVQGSLAGELFF.

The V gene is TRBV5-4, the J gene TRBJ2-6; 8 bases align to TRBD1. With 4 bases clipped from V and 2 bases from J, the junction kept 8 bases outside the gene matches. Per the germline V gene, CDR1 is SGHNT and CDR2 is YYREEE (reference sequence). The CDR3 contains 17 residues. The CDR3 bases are TGTGCCAGCAGCGCAGGGGGCGCACTCGCTGGGGCCAACGTCCTGACTTTC. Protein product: CASSAGGALAGANVLTF.

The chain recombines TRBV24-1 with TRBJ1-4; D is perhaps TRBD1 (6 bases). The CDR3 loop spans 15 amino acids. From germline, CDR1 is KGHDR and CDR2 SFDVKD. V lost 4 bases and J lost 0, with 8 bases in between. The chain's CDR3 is CATSERQATNEKLFF. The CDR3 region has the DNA TGTGCCACCAGTGAACGACAGGCAACTAATGAAAAACTGTTTTTT.

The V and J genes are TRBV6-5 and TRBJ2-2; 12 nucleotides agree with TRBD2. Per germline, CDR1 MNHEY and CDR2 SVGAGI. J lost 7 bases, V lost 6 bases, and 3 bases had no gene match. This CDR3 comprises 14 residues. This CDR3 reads CASRTSGGVGELFF. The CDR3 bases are TGTGCCAGCAGGACTAGCGGGGGAGTCGGGGAGCTGTTTTTT.

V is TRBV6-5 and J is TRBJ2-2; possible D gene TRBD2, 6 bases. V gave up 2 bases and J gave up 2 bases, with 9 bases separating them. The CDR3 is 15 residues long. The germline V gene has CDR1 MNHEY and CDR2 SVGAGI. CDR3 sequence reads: CASSYRGLNTGELFF. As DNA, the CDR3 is TGTGCCAGCAGTTACAGGGGACTCAACACCGGGGAGCTGTTTTTT.

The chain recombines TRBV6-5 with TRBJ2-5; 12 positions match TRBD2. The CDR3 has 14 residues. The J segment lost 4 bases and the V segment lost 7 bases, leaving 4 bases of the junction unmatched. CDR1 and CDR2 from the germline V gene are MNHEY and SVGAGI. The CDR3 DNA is TGTGCCAGCACCCGGACTAGCGGGGTAGAGACCCAGTACTTC. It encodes CASTRTSGVETQYF.

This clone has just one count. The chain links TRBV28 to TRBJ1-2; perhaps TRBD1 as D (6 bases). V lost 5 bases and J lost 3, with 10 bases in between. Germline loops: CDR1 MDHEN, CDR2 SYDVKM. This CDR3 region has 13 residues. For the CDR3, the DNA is TGTGCCAGCAGTCCAGGACAGCACTATGGCTACACCTTC. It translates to CASSPGQHYGYTF.